This TCR beta chain was captured in a study of T-cell memory formation after mild COVID-19. The overall study: In these data, TCR clusters were largely donor specific.

Points on this clonotype: Its specificity is not known.

After 5'RACE with constant-segment primers, TCR alpha and TCR beta cDNA libraries carrying sample barcodes and UMIs were obtained. TCRdb fed the 5' RACE reads into MiXCR, producing one record per CDR3 protein. Here the sample spans roughly 500,000 distinct CDR3 sequences, just over 20% being singletons. Whole-study results and caveats: CD4+ clones that contracted lay mainly in CM and EM; CD8+ ones lay in EMRA. Some responding clones appeared in pre-infection memory, suggesting cross-reactive memory joined.

This sequence was found in an adult woman who had mild COVID-19 (a few samples of this study predate the infection). Cell type and time point are not known. Sequences were obtained from PBMCs or a T cell subset sorted from them (not recorded which).

CDR3 DNA sequence: TGCGCCAGCAGCTTGGGCCCCACCTACGAGCAGTACTTC. Its protein product is CASSLGPTYEQYF. The rearrangement uses TRBV5-1 and TRBJ2-7; D unresolved. This CDR3 comprises 13 residues. CDR1 is SGHRS and CDR2 is YFSETQ in the germline V gene. V shed 0 bases and J shed 2 bases, with 6 bases lying between them.